Listed below are T cell receptor beta chains from one sample, sequenced in a study of CD8 T cells in Susac syndrome. MiXCR, applied by TCRdb to the immunoSEQ multiplex PCR reads, yields one record per CDR3 protein. Seen here are 150,000 to 160,000 distinct CDR3 sequences, around 96% observed once, and the top ten hold 0.15% to 0.2%. Source material: CD4+ T cells from PBMCs. The origin of the receptors is a human donor with Susac syndrome. The conserved cysteine and the conserved F or W are not part of the CDR3 here.

j_call | v_call | cdr3_aa
TRBJ2-1 | TRBV9 | ASSVGQGEQF
TRBJ2-5 | TRBV20-1 | SAIWGQRGATQY
TRBJ2-2 | TRBV7-2 | ASYAGLAVLNTGELF
TRBJ1-1 | TRBV12-3/TRBV12-4 | ASSFGGGAGF
TRBJ1-2 | TRBV5-1 | ASSLDNASIYGYT
TRBJ2-2 | TRBV12-3/TRBV12-4 | ASSATGIGELF
TRBJ2-7 | TRBV20-1 | SAPIPTRASYEQY
TRBJ2-7 | TRBV20-1 | SASGSRDPYEQY
TRBJ2-2 | TRBV9 | ASSVLAGINTGELF
TRBJ1-2 | TRBV14 | ASSPRTGTSYT
TRBJ2-3 | TRBV6-4 | ASSDSYTQY
TRBJ2-4 | TRBV20-1 | SAWGWTENIQY
TRBJ1-1 | TRBV20-1 | SARGEVTAF
TRBJ2-7 | TRBV29-1 | SVVGTGHYEQY
TRBJ2-5 | TRBV7-9 | ASSQGVLAAETQY
TRBJ2-7 | TRBV5-6 | ASSSEAFYEQY
TRBJ1-5 | TRBV25-1 | ASRGQGHQPQH
TRBJ2-1 | TRBV20-1 | SARDRYGYNEQF
TRBJ2-2 | TRBV7-3 | ASSPTGRNTGELF
TRBJ2-7 | TRBV5-1 | ASRSGRGTYEQH
TRBJ1-5 | TRBV9 | ASSTRWDRGLGNQPQH
TRBJ1-3 | TRBV3-1 | ASESSGNTIY
TRBJ2-1 | TRBV29-1 | SVAQGGYNEQF
TRBJ2-5 | TRBV12-3/TRBV12-4 | ASLVQGGEGETQY
TRBJ2-2 | TRBV4-1 | ASSLMTSARVSGELF
TRBJ1-5 | TRBV20-1 | SARDKQGSQPQH
TRBJ1-2 | TRBV7-8 | ASSLGQGGGGGYT
TRBJ2-3 | TRBV5-1 | ASSLVLATDTQY
TRBJ1-3 | TRBV29-1 | SVEWGSGNTIY
TRBJ2-7 | TRBV7-9 | ASSSDRDRGVYEQY
TRBJ1-6 | TRBV12-3/TRBV12-4 | ASTLKGGDSPLH
TRBJ1-2 | TRBV7-8 | ASSLRTQGALGYT
TRBJ1-5 | TRBV9 | ASSPEDLGPEPQH
TRBJ1-2 | TRBV19 | ASTQEDYGYT
TRBJ2-3 | TRBV12-3/TRBV12-4 | ASSTSGGTDTQY
TRBJ1-2 | TRBV29-1 | SVRGWTGDGYT
TRBJ1-1 | TRBV5-1 | ASSLYEGTEAF
TRBJ1-1 | TRBV25-1 | ASSESPPGGTEAF